This TCR beta chain was sequenced in a study of shared clonotypes between healthy human individuals. CDR1 and CDR2 from the germline V gene are SGHAT and FQNNGV. V was cut by 5 bases and J by 0 bases, with 10 bases left in between. This CDR3 has 14 residues. Study outcomes and limitations: Sharing of clonotypes among donors was expected to vary with sequencing depth. Naive subsets generally exceeded memory subsets in estimated richness. Sampling covered blood only; tissue repertoires likely differ.

Libraries were prepared by immunoSEQ multiplex PCR; TCRdb keeps only in-frame clonotypes and omits some of them. The profile shows over a million clones, around 97% of them singletons. Note on this clone: Its target is unknown.

This TCR derives from a man aged 25 to 45 in good health. Specimen: naive CD4+ T cells sorted from blood. Subset defined: CD45RA+ positively selected. The J gene is TRBJ1-2, the V gene TRBV11-2; weak D call: TRBD1 (5 bases). DNA for the CDR3: TGTGCCAGCAGCCGCGGGGCGGCTAACTATGGCTACACCTTC. Its protein is CASSRGAANYGYTF.